This T cell receptor beta chain was obtained from a study of blood T cells in healthy people across ages. It was with a sample-barcoded 5' primer and a J-beta primer mix that a second PCR of roughly 7 to 12 cycles was run. Every single cDNA molecule received a tag from a template-switch adaptor with 12 random nucleotides. CDR3-containing paired-end reads numbered at least 3 million in each sample. TCRdb reanalysed the 5' RACE reads using MiXCR and keeps one entry per CDR3 protein. There are roughly 900,000 distinct CDR3 sequences in the sample; under 30% occur only once, and around a sixth lies in the top ten. Extracted total RNA amounted to at least 5 micrograms for each sample. This clonotype showed up just a few times. The sample was blood. The source of this sequence is a woman at least 80 years old in good health.

CDR3 amino acids: CASSPAGGREQYF. Here the CDR3 DNA reads TGTGCCAGCAGTCCGGCGGGGGGGCGGGAGCAGTACTTC. The chain carries TRBV12-3 or TRBV12-4 and TRBJ2-7; 9 bases fit TRBD2. This CDR3 comprises 13 residues. Losses at the gene ends were 5 bases for V and 7 bases for J; bases not matched to a gene: 6.